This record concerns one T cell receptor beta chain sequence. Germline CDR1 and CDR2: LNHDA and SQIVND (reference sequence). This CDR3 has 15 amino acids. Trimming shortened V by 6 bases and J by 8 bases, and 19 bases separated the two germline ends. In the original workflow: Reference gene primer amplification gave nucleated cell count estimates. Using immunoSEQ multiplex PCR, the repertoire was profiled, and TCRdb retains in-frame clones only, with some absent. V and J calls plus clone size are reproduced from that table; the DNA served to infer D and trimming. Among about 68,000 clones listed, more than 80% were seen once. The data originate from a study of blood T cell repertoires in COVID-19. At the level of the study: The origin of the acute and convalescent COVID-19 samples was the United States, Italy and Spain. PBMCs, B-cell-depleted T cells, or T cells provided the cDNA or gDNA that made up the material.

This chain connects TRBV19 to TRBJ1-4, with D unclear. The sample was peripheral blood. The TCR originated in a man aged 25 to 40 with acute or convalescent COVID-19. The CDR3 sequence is CASRSGEGGREKLFF. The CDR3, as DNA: TGTGCCAGTAGGTCCGGGGAGGGTGGTAGAGAAAAACTGTTTTTT.